A selection of T cell receptor beta chains follows, all from one sample in a study of T cell responses to AZD1222 COVID-19 vaccine. Clones were read by immunoSEQ multiplex PCR, and TCRdb kept only the in-frame ones, dropping some. The repertoire holds around 140,000 clones, with about nine tenths as singletons. The source material was peripheral blood, sampled 28 days after the second AZD1222 dose. The receptors were sampled from an adult who received the AZD1222 COVID-19 vaccine. Both conserved end residues are part of each CDR3. The D gene is left open where the match is weak. Clone size is not always given. Where it is, it says once, few, many or a class for expanded clones.

D gene,V gene,clone size,J gene,CDR3 protein,CDR3 DNA
TRBD2,TRBV30,.,TRBJ2-1,CAWSAPLAGVDNEQFF,TGTGCCTGGAGTGCTCCCCTAGCGGGAGTCGACAATGAGCAGTTCTTC
TRBD2,TRBV11-2,few,TRBJ2-1,CASSLGGGRAGEQFF,TGTGCCAGCAGCTTAGGGGGCGGGAGGGCCGGTGAGCAGTTCTTC
TRBD2,TRBV28,.,TRBJ2-7,CASSLWGGDEQYF,TGTGCCAGCAGTTTATGGGGGGGGGACGAGCAGTACTTC
.,TRBV10-3,.,TRBJ2-7,CAISEGRPPYEQYF,TGTGCCATCAGTGAGGGCAGGCCCCCCTACGAGCAGTACTTC
TRBD1,TRBV19,.,TRBJ1-6,CASRGQGDSPLHF,TGTGCCAGTCGGGGACAGGGGGATTCACCCCTCCACTTT
.,TRBV28,.,TRBJ2-5,CASSSTTGLAETQYF,TGTGCCAGCAGTTCCACCACCGGCCTCGCCGAGACCCAGTACTTC
.,TRBV10-3,.,TRBJ2-7,CAISGSPPEQYF,TGTGCCATCAGTGGTAGCCCCCCAGAGCAGTACTTC
.,TRBV19,once,TRBJ1-5,CASSIRGAGNQPQHF,TGTGCCAGTAGTATTCGGGGCGCGGGCAATCAGCCCCAGCATTTT
.,TRBV30,.,TRBJ1-1,CAWIGQPNTEAFF,TGTGCCTGGATAGGACAGCCGAACACTGAAGCTTTCTTT
.,TRBV18,.,TRBJ2-2,CASSLDTGAGELFF,TGTGCCAGCTCACTAGACACGGGCGCCGGGGAGCTGTTTTTT
.,TRBV18,.,TRBJ1-2,CASSPPRAGVPDGYTF,TGTGCCAGCTCACCACCGAGGGCAGGGGTCCCCGATGGCTACACCTTC